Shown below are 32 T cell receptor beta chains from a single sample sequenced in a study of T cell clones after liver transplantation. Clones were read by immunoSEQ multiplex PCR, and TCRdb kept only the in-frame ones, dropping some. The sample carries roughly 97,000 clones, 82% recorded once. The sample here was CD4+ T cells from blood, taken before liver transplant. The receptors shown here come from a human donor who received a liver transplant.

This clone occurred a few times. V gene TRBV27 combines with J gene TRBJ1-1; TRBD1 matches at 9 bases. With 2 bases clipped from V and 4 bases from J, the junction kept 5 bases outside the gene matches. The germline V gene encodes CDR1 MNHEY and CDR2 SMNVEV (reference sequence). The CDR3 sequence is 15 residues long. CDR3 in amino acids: CASSLGTGSSTEAFF. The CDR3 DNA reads TGTGCCAGCAGTTTAGGGACAGGGAGTAGCACTGAAGCTTTCTTT.

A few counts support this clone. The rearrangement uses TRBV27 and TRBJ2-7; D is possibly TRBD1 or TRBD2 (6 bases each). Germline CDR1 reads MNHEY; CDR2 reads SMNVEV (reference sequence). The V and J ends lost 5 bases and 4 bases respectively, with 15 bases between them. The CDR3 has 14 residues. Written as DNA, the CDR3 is TGTGCCAGCAGTCCTGCGGGACATAAGTACGAGCAGTACTTC. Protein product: CASSPAGHKYEQYF.

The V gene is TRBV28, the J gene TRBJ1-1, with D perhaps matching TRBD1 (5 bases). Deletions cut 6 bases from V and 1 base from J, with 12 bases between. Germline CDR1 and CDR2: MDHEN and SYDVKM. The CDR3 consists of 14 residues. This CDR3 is CASRPLRGNTEAFF. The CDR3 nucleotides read TGTGCCAGCAGGCCTCTAAGGGGGAACACTGAAGCTTTCTTT.

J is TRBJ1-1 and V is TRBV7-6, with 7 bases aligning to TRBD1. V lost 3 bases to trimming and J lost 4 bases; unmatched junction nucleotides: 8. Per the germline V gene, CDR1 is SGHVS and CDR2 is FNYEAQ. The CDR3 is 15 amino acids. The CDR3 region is CASSLGAGGATEAFF. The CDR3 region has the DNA TGTGCCAGCAGCTTGGGAGCAGGGGGGGCCACTGAAGCTTTCTTT. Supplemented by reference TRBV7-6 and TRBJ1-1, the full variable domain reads GAGVSQSPRYKVTKRGQDVALRCDPISGHVSLYWYRQALGQGPEFLTYFNYEAQQDKSGLPNDRFSAERPEGSISTLTIQRTEQRDSAMYRCASSLGAGGATEAFFGQGTRLTVV.

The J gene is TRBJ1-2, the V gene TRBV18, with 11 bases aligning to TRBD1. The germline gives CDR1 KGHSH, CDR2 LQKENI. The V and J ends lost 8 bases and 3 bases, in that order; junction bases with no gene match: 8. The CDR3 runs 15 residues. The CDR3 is CASQNWTGGDYGYTF. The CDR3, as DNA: TGTGCCAGCCAAAACTGGACAGGGGGCGACTATGGCTACACCTTC. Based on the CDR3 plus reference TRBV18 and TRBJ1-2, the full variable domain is NAGVMQNPRHLVRRRGQEARLRCSPMKGHSHVYWYRQLPEEGLKFMVYLQKENIIDESGMPKERFSAEFPKEGPSILRIQQVVRGDSAAYFCASQNWTGGDYGYTFGSGTRLTVV.

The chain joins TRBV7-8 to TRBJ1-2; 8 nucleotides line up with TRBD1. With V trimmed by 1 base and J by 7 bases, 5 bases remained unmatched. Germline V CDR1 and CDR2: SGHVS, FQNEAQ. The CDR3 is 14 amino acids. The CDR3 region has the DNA TGTGCCAGCAGCTTAGTGCAGGGGGCGAGTGGCTACACCTTC. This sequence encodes CASSLVQGASGYTF.

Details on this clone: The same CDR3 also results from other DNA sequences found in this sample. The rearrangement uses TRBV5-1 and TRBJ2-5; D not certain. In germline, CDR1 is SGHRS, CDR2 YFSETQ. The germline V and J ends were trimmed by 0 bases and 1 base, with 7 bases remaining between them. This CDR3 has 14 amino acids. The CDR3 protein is CASSLGVSQETQYF. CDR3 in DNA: TGCGCCAGCAGCTTGGGAGTTAGCCAAGAGACCCAGTACTTC.

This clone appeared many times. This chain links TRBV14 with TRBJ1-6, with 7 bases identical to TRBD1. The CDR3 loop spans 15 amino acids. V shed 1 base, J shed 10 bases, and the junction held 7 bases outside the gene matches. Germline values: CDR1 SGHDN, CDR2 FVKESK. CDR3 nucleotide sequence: TGTGCCAGCAGCCAAGGACAGGGTTTACAATCACCCCTCCACTTT. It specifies CASSQGQGLQSPLHF. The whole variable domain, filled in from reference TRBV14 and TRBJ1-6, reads EAGVTQFPSHSVIEKGQTVTLRCDPISGHDNLYWYRRVMGKEIKFLLHFVKESKQDESGMPNNRFLAERTGGTYSTLKVQPAELEDSGVYFCASSQGQGLQSPLHFGNGTRLTVT.

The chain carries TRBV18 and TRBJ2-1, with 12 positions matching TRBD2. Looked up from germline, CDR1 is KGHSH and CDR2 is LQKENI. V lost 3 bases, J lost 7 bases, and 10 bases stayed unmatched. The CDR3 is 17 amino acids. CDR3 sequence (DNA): TGTGCCAGCTCACCGACGGGCGGACTAGCGGGAAAAAATGAGCAGTTCTTC. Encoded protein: CASSPTGGLAGKNEQFF.

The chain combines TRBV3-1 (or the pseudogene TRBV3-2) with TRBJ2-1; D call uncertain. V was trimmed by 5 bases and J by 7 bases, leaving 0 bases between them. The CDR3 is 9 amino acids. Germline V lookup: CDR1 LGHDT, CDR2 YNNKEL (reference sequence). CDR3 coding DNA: TGTGCCAGCAGCAATGAGCAGTTCTTC. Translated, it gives CASSNEQFF.

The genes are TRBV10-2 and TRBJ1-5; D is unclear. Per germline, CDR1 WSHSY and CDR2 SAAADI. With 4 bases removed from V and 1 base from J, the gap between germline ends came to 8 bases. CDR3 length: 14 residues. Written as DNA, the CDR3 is TGCGCCAGCAGTGCCCCGTTGAGCAATCAGCCCCAGCATTTT. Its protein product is CASSAPLSNQPQHF.

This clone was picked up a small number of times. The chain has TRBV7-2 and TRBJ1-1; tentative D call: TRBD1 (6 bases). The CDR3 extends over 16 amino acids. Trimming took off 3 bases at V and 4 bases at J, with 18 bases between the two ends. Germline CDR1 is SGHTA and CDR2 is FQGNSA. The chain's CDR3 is CASSFWGRGEVTEAFF. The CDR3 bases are TGTGCCAGCAGCTTTTGGGGGCGGGGTGAAGTCACTGAAGCTTTCTTT.

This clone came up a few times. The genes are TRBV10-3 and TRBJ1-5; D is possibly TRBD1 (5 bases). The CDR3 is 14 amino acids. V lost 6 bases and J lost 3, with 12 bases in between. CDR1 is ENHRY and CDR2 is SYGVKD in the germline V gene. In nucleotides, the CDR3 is TGTGCCATCAGGGACGGGACGAACAATCAGCCCCAGCATTTT. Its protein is CAIRDGTNNQPQHF.

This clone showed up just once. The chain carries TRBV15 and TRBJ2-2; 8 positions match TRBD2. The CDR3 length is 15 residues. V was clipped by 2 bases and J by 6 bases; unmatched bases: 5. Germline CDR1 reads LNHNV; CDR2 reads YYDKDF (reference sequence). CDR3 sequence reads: CATSRSGGGSGELFF. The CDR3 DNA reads TGTGCCACCAGCAGAAGCGGGGGCGGGTCCGGGGAGCTGTTTTTT.

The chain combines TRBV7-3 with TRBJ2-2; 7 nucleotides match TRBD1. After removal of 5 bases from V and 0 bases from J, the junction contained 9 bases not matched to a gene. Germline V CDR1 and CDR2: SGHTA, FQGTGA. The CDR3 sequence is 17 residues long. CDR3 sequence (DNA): TGTGCCAGCAGCCGAACTGTGACAGGGACGAACACCGGGGAGCTGTTTTTT. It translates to CASSRTVTGTNTGELFF.

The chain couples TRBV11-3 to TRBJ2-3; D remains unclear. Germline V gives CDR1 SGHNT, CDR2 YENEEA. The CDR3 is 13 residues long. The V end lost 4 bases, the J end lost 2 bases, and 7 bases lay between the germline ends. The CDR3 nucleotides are TGTGCCAGCAGCTCCGACCACACAGATACGCAGTATTTT. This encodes CASSSDHTDTQYF. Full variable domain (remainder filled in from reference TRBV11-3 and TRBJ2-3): EAGVVQSPRYKIIEKKQPVAFWCNPISGHNTLYWYLQNLGQGPELLIRYENEEAVDDSQLPKDRFSAERLKGVDSTLKIQPAELGDSAVYLCASSSDHTDTQYFGPGTRLTVL.

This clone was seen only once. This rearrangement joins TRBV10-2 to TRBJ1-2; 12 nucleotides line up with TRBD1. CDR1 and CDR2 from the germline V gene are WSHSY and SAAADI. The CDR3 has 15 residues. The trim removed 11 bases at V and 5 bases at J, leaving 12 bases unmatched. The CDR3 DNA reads TGCGCCGGGACCTCCGGGACAGGGGGCCCTTATGGCTACACCTTC. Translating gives CAGTSGTGGPYGYTF.

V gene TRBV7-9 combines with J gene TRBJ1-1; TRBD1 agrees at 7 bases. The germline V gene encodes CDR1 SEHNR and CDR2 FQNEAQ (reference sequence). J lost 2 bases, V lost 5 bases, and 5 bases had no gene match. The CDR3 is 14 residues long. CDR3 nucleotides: TGTGCCAGCAGCACTAGACAGGGAAACACTGAAGCTTTCTTT. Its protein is CASSTRQGNTEAFF.

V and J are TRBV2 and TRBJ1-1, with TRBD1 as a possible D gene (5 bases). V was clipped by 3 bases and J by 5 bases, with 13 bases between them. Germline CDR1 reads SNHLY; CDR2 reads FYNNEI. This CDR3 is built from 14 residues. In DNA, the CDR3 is TGTGCCAGCAGTGAGGGTGGGGGAAAGACTGAAGCTTTCTTT. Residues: CASSEGGGKTEAFF.

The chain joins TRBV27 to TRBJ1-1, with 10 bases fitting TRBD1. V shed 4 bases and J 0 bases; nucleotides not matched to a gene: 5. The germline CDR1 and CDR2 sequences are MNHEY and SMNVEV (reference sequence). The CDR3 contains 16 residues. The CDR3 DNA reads TGTGCCAGCAGTTCCCGACAGGGGGCGATGAACACTGAAGCTTTCTTT. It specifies CASSSRQGAMNTEAFF.

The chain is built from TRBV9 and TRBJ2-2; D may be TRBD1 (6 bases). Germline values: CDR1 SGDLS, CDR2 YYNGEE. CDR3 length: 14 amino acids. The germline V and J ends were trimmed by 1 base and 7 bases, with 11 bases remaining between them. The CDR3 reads CASSVQGFGGELFF. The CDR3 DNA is TGTGCCAGCAGCGTACAGGGGTTTGGCGGGGAGCTGTTTTTT.

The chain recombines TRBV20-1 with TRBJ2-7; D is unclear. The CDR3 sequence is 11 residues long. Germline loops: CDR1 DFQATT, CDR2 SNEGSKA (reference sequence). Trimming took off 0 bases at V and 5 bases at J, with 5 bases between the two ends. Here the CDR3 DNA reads TGCAGTGCTAGAGAGTCGGACGAGCAGTACTTC. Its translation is CSARESDEQYF.

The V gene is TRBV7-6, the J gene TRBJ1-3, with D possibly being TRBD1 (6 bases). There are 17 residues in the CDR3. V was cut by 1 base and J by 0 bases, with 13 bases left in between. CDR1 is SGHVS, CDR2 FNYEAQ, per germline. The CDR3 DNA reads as TGTGCCAGCAGCTTAGTAGCAGGGGCCGACTCTGGAAACACCATATATTTT. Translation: CASSLVAGADSGNTIYF.

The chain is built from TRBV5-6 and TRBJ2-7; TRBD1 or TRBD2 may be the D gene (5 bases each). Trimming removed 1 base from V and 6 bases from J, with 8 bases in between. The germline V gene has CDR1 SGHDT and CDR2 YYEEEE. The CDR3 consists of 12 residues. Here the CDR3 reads CASSLRGGEQYF. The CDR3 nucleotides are TGTGCCAGCAGCTTGCGTGGGGGCGAGCAGTACTTC.

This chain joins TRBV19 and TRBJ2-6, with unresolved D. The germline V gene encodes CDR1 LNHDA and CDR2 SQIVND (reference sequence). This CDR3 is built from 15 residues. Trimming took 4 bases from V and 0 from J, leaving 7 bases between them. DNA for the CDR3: TGTGCCAGTAGTAAGCAACTCTCTGGGGCCAACGTCCTGACTTTC. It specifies CASSKQLSGANVLTF.

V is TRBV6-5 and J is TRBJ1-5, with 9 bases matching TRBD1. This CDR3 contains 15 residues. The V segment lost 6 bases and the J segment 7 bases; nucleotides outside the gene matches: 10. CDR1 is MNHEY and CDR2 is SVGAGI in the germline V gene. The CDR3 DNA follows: TGTGCCAGCAGGAGCGAGGGGACAGGGAGCCAGCCCCAGCATTTT. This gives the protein CASRSEGTGSQPQHF.

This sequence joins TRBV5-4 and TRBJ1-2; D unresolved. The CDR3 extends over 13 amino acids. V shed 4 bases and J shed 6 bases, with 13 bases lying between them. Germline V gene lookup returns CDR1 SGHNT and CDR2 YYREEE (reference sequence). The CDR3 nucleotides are TGTGCCAGCAGCCCCCCCAACACCGATGGCTACACCTTC. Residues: CASSPPNTDGYTF.

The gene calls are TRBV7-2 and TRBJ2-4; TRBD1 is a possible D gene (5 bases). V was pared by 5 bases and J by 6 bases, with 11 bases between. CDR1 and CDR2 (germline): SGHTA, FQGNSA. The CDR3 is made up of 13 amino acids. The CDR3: CASSADRVNIQYF. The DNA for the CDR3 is TGTGCCAGCAGCGCAGACAGAGTAAACATTCAGTACTTC. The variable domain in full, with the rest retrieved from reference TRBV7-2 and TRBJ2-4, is GAGVSQSPSNKVTEKGKDVELRCDPISGHTALYWYRQSLGQGLEFLIYFQGNSAPDKSGLPSDRFSAERTGGSVSTLTIQRTQQEDSAVYLCASSADRVNIQYFGAGTRLSVL.

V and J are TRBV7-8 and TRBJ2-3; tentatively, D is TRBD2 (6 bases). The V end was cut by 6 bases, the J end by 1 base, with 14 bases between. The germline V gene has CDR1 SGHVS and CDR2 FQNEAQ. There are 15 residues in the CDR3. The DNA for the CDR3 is TGTGCCAGCAGTCAACTAGCTTTGGGCACAGATACGCAGTATTTT. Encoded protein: CASSQLALGTDTQYF. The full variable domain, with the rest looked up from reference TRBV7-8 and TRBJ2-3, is GAGVSQSPRYKVAKRGQDVALRCDPISGHVSLFWYQQALGQGPEFLTYFQNEAQLDKSGLPSDRFFAERPEGSVSTLKIQRTQQEDSAVYLCASSQLALGTDTQYFGPGTRLTVL.

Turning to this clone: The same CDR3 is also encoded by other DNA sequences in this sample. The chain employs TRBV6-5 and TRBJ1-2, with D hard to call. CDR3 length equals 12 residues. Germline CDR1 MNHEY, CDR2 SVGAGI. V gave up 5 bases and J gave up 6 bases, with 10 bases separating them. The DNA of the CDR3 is TGTGCCAGCAGTCCGGGCAGGAATGGCTACACCTTC. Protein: CASSPGRNGYTF.

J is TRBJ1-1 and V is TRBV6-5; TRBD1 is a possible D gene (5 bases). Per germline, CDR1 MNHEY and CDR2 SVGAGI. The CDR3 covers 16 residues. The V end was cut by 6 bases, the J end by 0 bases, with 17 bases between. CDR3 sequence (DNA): TGTGCCAGCAGCTACCGGAGCAGGGTGATGAACACTGAAGCTTTCTTT. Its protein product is CASSYRSRVMNTEAFF.

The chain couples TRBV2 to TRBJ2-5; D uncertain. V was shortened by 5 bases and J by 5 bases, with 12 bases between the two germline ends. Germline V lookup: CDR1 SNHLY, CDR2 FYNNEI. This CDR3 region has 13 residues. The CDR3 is CASSPAPVETQYF. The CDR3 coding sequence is TGTGCCAGCAGTCCTGCCCCCGTCGAGACCCAGTACTTC.